The 31 T cell receptor beta chains given below trace back to one sample, sequenced in a study of blood T cell repertoires in COVID-19. Sequencing was performed with immunoSEQ multiplex PCR; in TCRdb, only in-frame clones are kept and a portion is missing. The data show under 450,000 clones, roughly 92% seen once. The source material was PBMCs or T cells enriched from blood (not recorded which). These receptors were collected from a woman in her thirties or forties who had been exposed to COVID-19.

The chain combines TRBV5-4 with TRBJ2-2; possible D gene TRBD1, 6 bases. The CDR3 has 17 residues. Germline-derived CDR1 and CDR2 are SGHNT and YYREEE (reference sequence). V lost 3 bases, J lost 4 bases, and 19 bases lay in between. The CDR3 coding sequence is TGTGCCAGCAGCTCCTTGGGGGCCGGACTTCGCACCGGGGAGCTGTTTTTT. Protein product: CASSSLGAGLRTGELFF.

The rearrangement joins TRBV5-6 to TRBJ1-5; D gene unclear. Trimming stripped 2 bases from V and 6 bases from J, with 15 bases between. Germline values: CDR1 SGHDT, CDR2 YYEEEE. CDR3 length: 15 amino acids. The CDR3 DNA follows: TGTGCCAGCAGCTTTTCGAGGAAGAGTGCTCAGCCCCAGCATTTT. Its protein is CASSFSRKSAQPQHF.

The chain recombines TRBV6-5 with TRBJ2-3, with 11 bases fitting TRBD2. V gave up 4 bases and J gave up 5 bases; unmatched junction bases: 5. Germline CDR1 is MNHEY and CDR2 is SVGAGI. CDR3 length: 15 amino acids. CDR3 DNA sequence: TGTGCCAGCAGTTCCCGACTAGCGGGGATAGATACGCAGTATTTT. Translating it yields CASSSRLAGIDTQYF.

The chain has TRBV30 and TRBJ1-2; D is perhaps TRBD1 (6 bases). The CDR3 contains 13 residues. Germline V lookup: CDR1 GTSNPN, CDR2 SVGIG (reference sequence). Trimming shortened V by 4 bases and J by 0 bases, and 9 bases separated the two germline ends. The DNA for the CDR3 is TGTGCCTGGACGGGACAACCTAACTATGGCTACACCTTC. It translates to CAWTGQPNYGYTF.

This chain uses TRBV19 with TRBJ1-1; perhaps TRBD1 as D (6 bases). Between the trimmed V and J ends, which lost 5 bases and 0 bases, there was a span of 16 bases. The germline V gene has CDR1 LNHDA and CDR2 SQIVND (reference sequence). The CDR3 runs 16 residues. Written as DNA, the CDR3 is TGTGCCAGTAGTGGGTCAAACAGGGTAATGAACACTGAAGCTTTCTTT. Its translation: CASSGSNRVMNTEAFF. Variable domain in full (rest from reference TRBV19 and TRBJ1-1): DGGITQSPKYLFRKEGQNVTLSCEQNLNHDAMYWYRQDPGQGLRLIYYSQIVNDFQKGDIAEGYSVSREKKESFPLTVTSAQKNPTAFYLCASSGSNRVMNTEAFFGQGTRLTVV.

This chain joins TRBV3-1 (or the pseudogene TRBV3-2) and TRBJ1-1; no definite D call. The CDR3 covers 15 residues. V was pared by 4 bases and J by 1 base, with 13 bases between. Looked up from germline, CDR1 is LGHDT and CDR2 is YNNKEL (reference sequence). The chain's CDR3 is CASSPSGGPNTEAFF. Here the CDR3 DNA reads TGTGCCAGCAGCCCCAGCGGAGGGCCGAACACTGAAGCTTTCTTT.

Here the CDR3 reads CASSLGREADTEAFF. DNA of the CDR3: TGTGCCAGCAGCCTCGGCAGGGAGGCGGACACTGAAGCTTTCTTT. The chain carries TRBV5-4 and TRBJ1-1, with D maybe TRBD1 (5 bases). Germline V gene lookup returns CDR1 SGHNT and CDR2 YYREEE (reference sequence). This CDR3 contains 15 residues. The germline V and J ends were trimmed by 4 bases and 3 bases, with 16 bases remaining between them.

The gene calls are TRBV13 and TRBJ1-1; 10 bases match TRBD1. The CDR3 is 17 amino acids. J was trimmed by 3 bases and V by 5 bases; bases with no gene match: 12. Germline V CDR1 and CDR2: PRHDT, FYEKMQ (reference sequence). The CDR3: CASSPYRPGTGDTEAFF. The DNA for the CDR3 is TGTGCCAGCAGCCCCTACCGTCCCGGGACAGGGGACACTGAAGCTTTCTTT.

This chain links TRBV5-1 with TRBJ1-2; TRBD1 is a possible D gene (5 bases). V gave up 5 bases and J gave up 3 bases, with 11 bases separating them. The germline gives CDR1 SGHRS, CDR2 YFSETQ. This CDR3 spans 13 amino acids. CDR3 nucleotide sequence: TGCGCCAGCAGTTTTGACAGTTACTATGGCTACACCTTC. Its protein is CASSFDSYYGYTF.

The chain links TRBV29-1 to TRBJ2-7; D perhaps matches TRBD2 (6 bases). The V gene lost 4 bases and the J gene lost 5 bases, with 18 bases spanning the gap. Germline assignment: CDR1 SQVTM and CDR2 ANQGSEA. This CDR3 spans 14 amino acids. CDR3 coding DNA: TGCAGCGTTGTCGCCACGGGAGAAAGAAACGAGCAGTACTTC. The encoded protein is CSVVATGERNEQYF.

V gene TRBV19 combines with J gene TRBJ2-6, with D possibly matching TRBD2 (7 bases). This CDR3 comprises 17 residues. V dropped 5 bases and J dropped 0 bases, with 14 bases sitting between them. CDR1 is LNHDA and CDR2 is SQIVND in the germline V gene (reference sequence). CDR3 bases: TGTGCCAGTAGTCTAGGGGGGGATGACTCTGGGGCCAACGTCCTGACTTTC. Encoded protein: CASSLGGDDSGANVLTF.

This rearrangement joins TRBV4-3 to TRBJ1-1, with 10 bases fitting TRBD1. V lost 1 base and J lost 0; bases outside the gene matches: 14. This CDR3 comprises 20 residues. Germline V gene lookup returns CDR1 LGHNA and CDR2 YSLEER. CDR3 nucleotide sequence: TGCGCCAGCAGCCAAGTCATTCCGTACGGGACAGGGGAAATGAACACTGAAGCTTTCTTT. Encoded protein: CASSQVIPYGTGEMNTEAFF.

The chain couples TRBV28 to TRBJ1-5, with 8 bases fitting TRBD1. The germline CDR1 and CDR2 sequences are MDHEN and SYDVKM. This CDR3 has 14 amino acids. The junction had 2 bases not matched to a gene; V was cut back by 3 bases and J by 4 bases. The CDR3 loop is CASSFGQGNQPQHF. The CDR3, as DNA: TGTGCCAGCAGTTTTGGACAGGGAAATCAGCCCCAGCATTTT.

The J gene is TRBJ2-1, the V gene TRBV25-1, with TRBD2 identical over 11 bases. The germline V gene has CDR1 MGHDK and CDR2 SYGVNS. This CDR3 spans 15 amino acids. Trimming cost V 1 base and J 6 bases; bases outside gene matches: 2. CDR3 nucleotide sequence: TGTGCCAGCAGTGAATGGACTAGCGGGTCCAATGAGCAGTTCTTC. Residues: CASSEWTSGSNEQFF.

This chain uses TRBV19 with TRBJ1-5; maybe TRBD1 (5 bases). There are 14 residues in the CDR3. Germline V gene lookup returns CDR1 LNHDA and CDR2 SQIVND (reference sequence). V was trimmed by 7 bases and J by 3 bases, leaving 13 bases between them. CDR3 sequence reads: CASTSGRLNQPQHF. As DNA, the CDR3 is TGTGCCAGTACGTCAGGGAGGCTCAATCAGCCCCAGCATTTT.

The genes are TRBV19 and TRBJ2-7; 9 positions match TRBD1. This CDR3 is built from 14 residues. The germline V gene encodes CDR1 LNHDA and CDR2 SQIVND (reference sequence). V was clipped by 9 bases and J by 3 bases; unmatched bases: 9. For the CDR3, the DNA is TGTGCCAGGGAAGGACAGGGGAGTTTCTACGAGCAGTACTTC. Its protein product is CAREGQGSFYEQYF.

This clone was observed once. The chain joins TRBV3-1 (or the pseudogene TRBV3-2) to TRBJ2-1, with a tentative D call TRBD1 (6 bases). V was pared by 1 base and J by 2 bases, with 9 bases between. Germline V gene data show CDR1 as LGHDT and CDR2 as YNNKEL (reference sequence). This CDR3 contains 15 residues. The CDR3 sequence is CASSQAPGAYNEQFF. Here the CDR3 DNA reads TGTGCCAGCAGCCAAGCTCCAGGGGCCTACAATGAGCAGTTCTTC.

This chain joins TRBV29-1 and TRBJ1-3; perhaps TRBD1 as D (6 bases). Trimming left V 7 bases short and J 4 bases short, with 14 bases between. Germline V gives CDR1 SQVTM, CDR2 ANQGSEA. The length of the CDR3 is 13 residues. The DNA of the CDR3 is TGCAGCGCTATACAGGGACCCGGAAACACCATATATTTT. The encoded protein is CSAIQGPGNTIYF.

This chain uses TRBV7-5 with TRBJ2-1; the D call of TRBD1 is as the table states it, not checked on the DNA. TRBV7-5 is listed as a pseudogene. The CDR3 is made up of 14 amino acids. The CDR3 sequence: CARSLTAFYNEQFF. In DNA, the CDR3 is TGTGCCAGAAGCTTAACAGCCTTCTACAATGAGCAGTTCTTC.

The chain carries TRBV19 and TRBJ1-5; maybe TRBD1 (6 bases). The germline V gene has CDR1 LNHDA and CDR2 SQIVND (reference sequence). This CDR3 is 15 amino acids long. V lost 2 bases to trimming and J lost 4 bases, with 12 bases between them. The CDR3 region has the DNA TGTGCCAGTAGTATATTACAGGGATTGAATCAGCCCCAGCATTTT. It yields the protein CASSILQGLNQPQHF.

Turning to this clone: Within the sample, other DNA sequences also encode this same CDR3. This chain connects TRBV10-1 to TRBJ1-1; 8 bases map to TRBD1. The germline CDR1 and CDR2 sequences are WNHNN and SYGVQD (reference sequence). V gave up 2 bases and J gave up 4 bases; unmatched junction bases: 0. The CDR3 totals 13 residues. CDR3 loop: CASSETGGTEAFF. The CDR3 DNA reads as TGCGCCAGCAGTGAGACAGGGGGCACTGAAGCTTTCTTT.

This chain's CDR3 is CASRDRVPGELFF. The CDR3 nucleotides read TGTGCCAGCCGGGACAGGGTCCCCGGGGAGCTGTTTTTT. This chain uses TRBV6-5 with TRBJ2-2; 9 nucleotides align to TRBD1. The CDR3 contains 13 residues. V was pared by 8 bases and J by 6 bases, with 4 bases of the junction left unmatched. Germline lookup yields CDR1 MNHEY and CDR2 SVGAGI.

V is TRBV7-9 and J is TRBJ1-2, with D unresolved. The CDR3 is 12 residues long. The V and J ends lost 1 base and 7 bases respectively, with 7 bases between them. From germline, CDR1 is SEHNR and CDR2 FQNEAQ (reference sequence). The CDR3 is CASSLDLGGYTF. The CDR3 nucleotides read TGTGCCAGCAGCTTAGATCTAGGTGGCTACACCTTC.

The chain is built from TRBV7-8 and TRBJ2-1; 14 bases fit TRBD2. The germline V gene has CDR1 SGHVS and CDR2 FQNEAQ. The CDR3 covers 16 residues. V trimming: 2 bases; J trimming: 8 bases; junction bases outside the gene matches: 5. The CDR3 nucleotides are TGTGCCAGCAGCTTATCACGACTAGCGGGAGGGGATGAGCAGTTCTTC. Translation gives CASSLSRLAGGDEQFF.

This chain connects TRBV7-9 to TRBJ1-2; D gene uncertain. Germline lookup yields CDR1 SEHNR and CDR2 FQNEAQ (reference sequence). Trimming shortened V by 2 bases and J by 3 bases, and 16 bases separated the two germline ends. This CDR3 has 16 amino acids. CDR3 DNA sequence: TGTGCCAGCAGCTTAATTGATTATAAGGGAGACTATGGCTACACCTTC. The encoded protein is CASSLIDYKGDYGYTF.

This chain joins TRBV21-1 and TRBJ1-1. TRBV21-1 is shown as a pseudogene. CDR3 size: 14 residues. CDR3 bases: TGTGCCAGCAGCTCAAAGGCGGGAAACACTGAAGCTTTCTTT. Translated, it gives CASSSKAGNTEAFF.

The chain recombines TRBV27 with TRBJ1-5; 7 bases match TRBD1. The CDR3 totals 15 residues. From germline, CDR1 is MNHEY and CDR2 SMNVEV (reference sequence). The ends lost 5 bases at V and 5 bases at J; junction bases unmatched: 9. The CDR3 is CASSTRQGTDQPQHF. The CDR3 region has the DNA TGTGCCAGCAGTACCCGACAGGGTACTGATCAGCCCCAGCATTTT.

This chain links TRBV27 with TRBJ1-5; D is uncertain. Trimming took 6 bases from V and 0 from J, leaving 9 bases between them. CDR1 and CDR2 from the germline V gene are MNHEY and SMNVEV (reference sequence). CDR3 length equals 14 residues. The DNA for the CDR3 is TGTGCCAGCAGACCAGATTATAGCAATCAGCCCCAGCATTTT. Its translation: CASRPDYSNQPQHF.

The chain has TRBV3-1 (or the pseudogene TRBV3-2) and TRBJ1-1, with D possibly being TRBD1 (6 bases). V was pared by 0 bases and J by 0 bases, with 14 bases between. The length of the CDR3 is 17 residues. From germline, CDR1 is LGHDT and CDR2 YNNKEL (reference sequence). The chain's CDR3 is CASSQDSGHFMNTEAFF. DNA of the CDR3: TGTGCCAGCAGCCAAGACTCGGGACACTTCATGAACACTGAAGCTTTCTTT.

The V and J genes are TRBV29-1 and TRBJ1-6; D is undetermined. Trimming took 6 bases from V and 6 from J, leaving 9 bases between them. This CDR3 is 12 amino acids long. The germline CDR1 and CDR2 sequences are SQVTM and ANQGSEA. CDR3 nucleotides: TGCAGCGTCTCACTACCTAATTCACCCCTCCACTTT. Translating it yields CSVSLPNSPLHF.

As regards this clone: The sample contains more than one DNA sequence encoding this CDR3. The chain is built from TRBV5-1 and TRBJ2-2; D may be TRBD2 (5 bases). The CDR3 runs 15 residues. V lost 0 bases and J lost 3, with 9 bases in between. Germline CDR1 and CDR2: SGHRS and YFSETQ. The CDR3 DNA follows: TGCGCCAGCAGCTTGGTTTCGGGGTACACCGGGGAGCTGTTTTTT. Its protein is CASSLVSGYTGELFF.